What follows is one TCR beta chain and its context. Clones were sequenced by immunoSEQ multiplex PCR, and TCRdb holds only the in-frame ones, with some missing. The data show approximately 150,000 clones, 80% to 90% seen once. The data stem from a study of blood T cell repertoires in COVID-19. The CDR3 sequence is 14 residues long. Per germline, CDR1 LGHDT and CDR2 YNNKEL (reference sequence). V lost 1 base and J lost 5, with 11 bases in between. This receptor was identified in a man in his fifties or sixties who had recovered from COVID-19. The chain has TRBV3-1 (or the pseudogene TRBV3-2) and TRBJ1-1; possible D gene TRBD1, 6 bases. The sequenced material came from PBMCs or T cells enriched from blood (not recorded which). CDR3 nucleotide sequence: TGTGCCAGCAGCCAAGTGTCAGGGGCGACTGAAGCTTTCTTT. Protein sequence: CASSQVSGATEAFF.